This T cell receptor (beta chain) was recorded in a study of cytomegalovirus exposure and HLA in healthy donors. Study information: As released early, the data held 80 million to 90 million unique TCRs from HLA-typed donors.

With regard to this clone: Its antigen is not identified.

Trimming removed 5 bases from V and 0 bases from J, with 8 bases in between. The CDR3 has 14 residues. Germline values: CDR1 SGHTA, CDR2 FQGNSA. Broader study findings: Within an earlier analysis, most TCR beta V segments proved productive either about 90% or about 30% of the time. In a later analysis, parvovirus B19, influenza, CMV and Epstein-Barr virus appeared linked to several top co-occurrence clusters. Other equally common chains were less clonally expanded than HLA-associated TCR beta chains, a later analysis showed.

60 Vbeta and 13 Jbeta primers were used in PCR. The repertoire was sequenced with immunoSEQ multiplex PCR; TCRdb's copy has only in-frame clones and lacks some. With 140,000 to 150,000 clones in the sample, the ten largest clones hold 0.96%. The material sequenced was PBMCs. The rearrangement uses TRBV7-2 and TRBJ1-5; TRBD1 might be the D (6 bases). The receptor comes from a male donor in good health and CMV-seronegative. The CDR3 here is CASSRTDSNQPQHF. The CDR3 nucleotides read TGTGCCAGCAGCCGGACAGATAGCAATCAGCCCCAGCATTTT. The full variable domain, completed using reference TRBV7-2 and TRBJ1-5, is GAGVSQSPSNKVTEKGKDVELRCDPISGHTALYWYRQSLGQGLEFLIYFQGNSAPDKSGLPSDRFSAERTGGSVSTLTIQRTQQEDSAVYLCASSRTDSNQPQHFGDGTRLSIL.